This TCR beta chain was identified during a study of OX40 agonist ivuxolimab in advanced cancers. The wider study: The study gave patients intravenous ivuxolimab at 0.01 to 10 mg/kg every 2 weeks.

Points on this clone: Antigen unknown.

Only in-frame clones appear in the TCRdb table, and some are missing; sequencing was by immunoSEQ multiplex PCR. Of almost 85,000 clones in the sample, 94% were seen once. General study findings and limits: Certain nonresponding patients likewise had low normalized T-cell clonal expansion. Blood T cells, both CD4+ and CD8+, expanded clonally by week 6 at 0.1 to 3.0 mg/kg.

Germline CDR1 is SGHNT and CDR2 is YYREEE (reference sequence). The CDR3 runs 14 residues. Trimming left V 1 base short and J 6 bases short, with 10 bases between. The V gene is TRBV5-4, the J gene TRBJ2-2; D is undetermined. The sequence derives from an adult with an advanced solid tumor such as melanoma, head and neck, liver or kidney cancer. Sequences were derived from CD4+ or CD8+ T cells sorted from blood, sampled in a trial of the OX40 agonist ivuxolimab. DNA for the CDR3: TGTGCCAGCAGCTTGTCTGGCGCAGCCGGGGAGCTGTTTTTT. It is translated as CASSLSGAAGELFF.